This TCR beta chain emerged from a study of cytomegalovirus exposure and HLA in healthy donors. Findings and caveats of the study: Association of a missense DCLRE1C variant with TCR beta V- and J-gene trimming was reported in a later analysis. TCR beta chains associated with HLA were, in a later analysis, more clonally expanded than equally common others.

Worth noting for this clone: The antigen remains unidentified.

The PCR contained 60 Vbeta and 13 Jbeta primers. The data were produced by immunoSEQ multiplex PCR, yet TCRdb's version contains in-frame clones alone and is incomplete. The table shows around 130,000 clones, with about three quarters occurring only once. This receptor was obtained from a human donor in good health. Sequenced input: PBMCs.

This CDR3 is CASSQDASGVYEQYF. The CDR3 region has the DNA TGCGCCAGCAGCCAAGACGCTAGCGGGGTCTACGAGCAGTACTTC. This sequence joins TRBV4-3 and TRBJ2-5; the match to TRBD2 covers 9 bases. Near its end, the DNA agrees better with TRBJ2-7, so the J call may be wrong. Germline CDR1 and CDR2: LGHNA and YSLEER. The CDR3 is 15 residues long.